These 25 T cell receptor beta chains share one sample of origin, sequenced in a study of blood T cell repertoires in COVID-19. Some clones are missing from TCRdb's copy, which holds only in-frame ones; the method was immunoSEQ multiplex PCR. The sample carries a few hundred thousand clones, about 91% recorded once. Sequences were obtained from peripheral blood. All receptors come from a woman aged 25 to 45 with COVID-19, enrolled during active disease.

This chain joins TRBV7-2 and TRBJ1-5, with a possible D match to TRBD1 (6 bases). Trimming removed 5 bases at V and 1 base at J, with 18 bases between. The CDR3 spans 17 residues. Germline assignment: CDR1 SGHTA and CDR2 FQGNSA. DNA of the CDR3: TGTGCCAGCAGCCCTTCCCCTGACAGGTTAAGCAATCAGCCCCAGCATTTT. This sequence encodes CASSPSPDRLSNQPQHF.

The V gene is TRBV18, the J gene TRBJ2-7, with a possible D match to TRBD1 (6 bases). The CDR3 loop spans 13 amino acids. Germline-derived CDR1 and CDR2 are KGHSH and LQKENI. The V end was cut by 4 bases, the J end by 2 bases, with 9 bases between. The CDR3: CASSQQGPYEQYF. The CDR3 region has the DNA TGTGCCAGCTCACAACAGGGACCCTACGAGCAGTACTTC.

The chain carries TRBV18 and TRBJ1-6; D remains unclear. The V and J ends lost 4 bases and 9 bases respectively, with 13 bases between them. CDR1 and CDR2 from the germline V gene are KGHSH and LQKENI. The CDR3 is made up of 14 amino acids. CDR3 amino acids: CASSLSAVGSPLHF. CDR3 in DNA: TGTGCCAGCTCACTCAGTGCGGTGGGTTCACCCCTCCACTTT.

The J gene is TRBJ1-2, the V gene TRBV2; D gene uncertain. Germline CDR1 reads SNHLY; CDR2 reads FYNNEI. With 8 bases removed from V and 7 bases from J, the gap between germline ends came to 14 bases. The CDR3 length is 12 residues. In DNA form, the CDR3 reads TGTGCCAGCCATCCGGGAATGGGTGGCTACACCTTC. Translated, it gives CASHPGMGGYTF.

This clone was observed a single time. The V gene is TRBV3-1 (or the pseudogene TRBV3-2), the J gene TRBJ1-4; D not resolved. The CDR3 covers 15 residues. Trimming took off 4 bases at V and 4 bases at J, with 13 bases between the two ends. The germline gives CDR1 LGHDT, CDR2 YNNKEL (reference sequence). The CDR3 region is CASSLTPYGNEKLFF. In DNA, the CDR3 is TGTGCCAGCAGCCTCACCCCTTACGGTAATGAAAAACTGTTTTTT.

V usage is TRBV6-1 and J usage is TRBJ1-2, with 12 bases aligning to TRBD1. CDR1 MNHNS and CDR2 SASEGT come from the germline V gene. The CDR3 runs to 17 residues. The trim removed 1 base at V and 7 bases at J, leaving 10 bases unmatched. CDR3 in DNA: TGTGCCAGCAGTGAAGGGGACAGGGGGCTATATTCCCTTGGCTACACCTTC. Translation gives CASSEGDRGLYSLGYTF.

This clone turned up a few times. The gene calls are TRBV7-3 and TRBJ2-3; a weak D match, TRBD1 (5 bases). The germline CDR1 and CDR2 sequences are SGHTA and FQGTGA. CDR3 length equals 15 residues. Trimming took 4 bases from V and 7 from J, leaving 18 bases between them. The CDR3: CASSYQGGVGYTQYF. CDR3 in DNA: TGTGCCAGCAGCTACCAGGGTGGGGTGGGGTATACGCAGTATTTT. The full variable domain, with the rest looked up from reference TRBV7-3 and TRBJ2-3, is GAGVSQTPSNKVTEKGKYVELRCDPISGHTALYWYRQSLGQGPEFLIYFQGTGAADDSGLPNDRFFAVRPEGSVSTLKIQRTERGDSAVYLCASSYQGGVGYTQYFGPGTRLTVL.

This chain connects TRBV19 to TRBJ1-2; 11 bases align to TRBD1. Germline V CDR1 and CDR2: LNHDA, SQIVND (reference sequence). V lost 5 bases and J lost 3; bases outside the gene matches: 8. The CDR3 loop spans 16 amino acids. This CDR3 reads CASSFRPGQGDYGYTF. The CDR3 DNA reads as TGTGCCAGTAGTTTCCGACCGGGACAGGGGGACTATGGCTACACCTTC.

V is TRBV12-5 and J is TRBJ2-7, with D possibly matching TRBD1 (6 bases). V shed 4 bases and J shed 4 bases, with 14 bases lying between them. CDR3 length: 14 amino acids. Germline V CDR1 and CDR2: LGHNT, FRNRAP. The CDR3 reads CASGSTGSRYEQYF. CDR3 DNA: TGTGCTAGTGGTTCTACAGGGTCAAGGTACGAGCAGTACTTC.

The V gene is TRBV5-1, the J gene TRBJ2-5, with a tentative D call TRBD2 (5 bases). Germline V gives CDR1 SGHRS, CDR2 YFSETQ. The V gene lost 4 bases and the J gene lost 2 bases, with 24 bases spanning the gap. This CDR3 has 18 residues. The CDR3 loop is CASSTGVADAGDQETQYF. The DNA of the CDR3 is TGCGCCAGCAGCACCGGAGTTGCAGACGCCGGGGATCAAGAGACCCAGTACTTC. Combining the CDR3 with reference TRBV5-1 and TRBJ2-5 gives the whole variable domain KAGVTQTPRYLIKTRGQQVTLSCSPISGHRSVSWYQQTPGQGLQFLFEYFSETQRNKGNFPGRFSGRQFSNSRSEMNVSTLELGDSALYLCASSTGVADAGDQETQYFGPGTRLLVL.

The chain couples TRBV21-1 to TRBJ1-1. TRBV21-1 is termed a pseudogene. CDR3 length: 12 amino acids. For the CDR3, the DNA is TGTGCCAGCAGGGGAGCGGACACTGAAGCTTTCTTT. As protein: CASRGADTEAFF.

V is TRBV6-5 and J is TRBJ2-5; 7 nucleotides match TRBD1. CDR1 is MNHEY, CDR2 SVGAGI, per germline. V lost 8 bases, J lost 4 bases, and 1 base stayed unmatched. This CDR3 is 11 amino acids long. The CDR3 DNA reads TGTGCCAGCGCAGGGGGAGAGACCCAGTACTTC. Translating it yields CASAGGETQYF.

V is TRBV2 and J is TRBJ1-5; tentative D call: TRBD1 (6 bases). The CDR3 is 15 amino acids. CDR1 SNHLY and CDR2 FYNNEI come from the germline V gene. V lost 7 bases to trimming and J lost 6 bases, with 19 bases between them. CDR3 sequence reads: CASTLGGAGIQPQHF. The CDR3 DNA is TGTGCCAGCACCTTGGGGGGGGCAGGAATTCAGCCCCAGCATTTT.

CDR3 coding DNA: TGTGCCAGCAGTTTTTCTAAGGGGGTAGGCTCCTACGAGCAGTACGTC. Translating it yields CASSFSKGVGSYEQYV. The V and J genes are TRBV28 and TRBJ2-7; the D gene is possibly TRBD1 (6 bases). This CDR3 has 16 amino acids. V gave up 3 bases and J gave up 0 bases, with 15 bases separating them. Germline V gives CDR1 MDHEN, CDR2 SYDVKM.

This clone occurred once. The CDR3 sequence: CASSLEVALNTGELFF. CDR3 nucleotides: TGCGCCAGCAGCTTGGAGGTAGCCCTAAACACCGGGGAGCTGTTTTTT. V and J are TRBV5-1 and TRBJ2-2; D is ambiguous. Trimming took 0 bases from V and 2 from J, leaving 11 bases between them. The CDR3 covers 16 residues. Germline CDR1 and CDR2: SGHRS and YFSETQ.

This chain uses TRBV5-4 with TRBJ2-1; 7 nucleotides line up with TRBD1. The CDR3 length is 15 residues. Germline V gene lookup returns CDR1 SGHNT and CDR2 YYREEE (reference sequence). The J segment lost 4 bases and the V segment lost 4 bases, leaving 8 bases of the junction unmatched. The CDR3 DNA is TGTGCCAGCAGCGGGCGACAGGGAAGTTACAATGAGCAGTTCTTC. Its translation: CASSGRQGSYNEQFF.

This chain uses TRBV12-3 or TRBV12-4 with TRBJ1-4; perhaps TRBD1 as D (6 bases). The V and J ends lost 8 bases and 15 bases respectively, with 16 bases between them. The CDR3 is 11 amino acids. The CDR3 protein is CASGTGHEMFF. Written as DNA, the CDR3 is TGTGCCAGCGGAACGGGACACGAGATGTTTTTT.

The chain links TRBV5-4 to TRBJ2-3, with TRBD2 matching over 14 bases. Germline CDR1 is SGHNT and CDR2 is YYREEE (reference sequence). This CDR3 comprises 15 residues. V shed 3 bases and J 7 bases; nucleotides not matched to a gene: 4. The CDR3 sequence is CASSSGLAGEHTQYF. The CDR3 nucleotides are TGTGCCAGCAGCTCGGGACTAGCGGGGGAACATACGCAGTATTTT.

The gene calls are TRBV14 and TRBJ2-2; TRBD1 might be the D (6 bases). The CDR3 is made up of 13 amino acids. The germline gives CDR1 SGHDN, CDR2 FVKESK. Trimming took 6 bases from V and 4 from J, leaving 9 bases between them. The CDR3 nucleotides are TGTGCCAGCAGTGGACAGCTCACCGGGGAGCTGTTTTTT. Translated: CASSGQLTGELFF.

This chain connects TRBV9 to TRBJ2-7, with D perhaps matching TRBD2 (5 bases). The length of the CDR3 is 15 residues. The V gene's germline CDR1 is SGDLS and CDR2 YYNGEE. V lost 0 bases to trimming and J lost 3 bases, with 13 bases between them. This CDR3 is CASSVAAGNHYEQYF. CDR3 coding DNA: TGTGCCAGCAGCGTAGCTGCCGGGAACCACTACGAGCAGTACTTC.

The chain employs TRBV30 and TRBJ1-3, with no clear D. The CDR3 covers 14 residues. From germline, CDR1 is GTSNPN and CDR2 SVGIG (reference sequence). Trimming took 5 bases from V and 2 from J, leaving 13 bases between them. In nucleotides, the CDR3 is TGTGCCTGGGCCCTCGGAGTAGCTGGAAACACCATATATTTT. Protein: CAWALGVAGNTIYF.

The chain has TRBV6-6 and TRBJ1-2; the D gene is possibly TRBD1 (5 bases). Germline CDR1 reads MNHNY; CDR2 reads SVGAGI (reference sequence). Trimming left V 6 bases short and J 5 bases short, with 7 bases between. This CDR3 comprises 11 residues. CDR3 coding DNA: TGTGCCAGCAGCCCAGGGTATGGCTACACCTTC. Protein sequence: CASSPGYGYTF.

V and J are TRBV5-1 and TRBJ2-3; D is possibly TRBD2 (6 bases). Trimming pared 0 bases from V and 0 bases from J, leaving 8 bases between. The CDR3 is 15 amino acids. CDR1 SGHRS and CDR2 YFSETQ come from the germline V gene. DNA of the CDR3: TGCGCCAGCAGCTTGGAGGCGGGGAGCACAGATACGCAGTATTTT. It yields the protein CASSLEAGSTDTQYF.

The chain carries TRBV6-5 and TRBJ2-5, with 7 positions matching TRBD1. Trimming removed 0 bases from V and 7 bases from J; junction bases left unmatched: 11. This CDR3 has 16 residues. Germline V CDR1 and CDR2: MNHEY, SVGAGI. The CDR3 reads CASSYSDRSDFRTQYF. CDR3 bases: TGTGCCAGCAGTTACTCGGACAGGTCGGATTTTCGGACCCAGTACTTC.

The chain couples TRBV3-1 (or the pseudogene TRBV3-2) to TRBJ2-1, with 10 bases lining up with TRBD2. The V gene end was trimmed by 2 bases and the J gene end by 2 bases; junction bases not matched to a gene: 15. CDR1 LGHDT and CDR2 YNNKEL come from the germline V gene (reference sequence). This CDR3 comprises 20 residues. CDR3 bases: TGTGCCAGCAGCCAACTTAGTAGCGGGGGGACCGTGGTTACCTACAATGAGCAGTTCTTC. It encodes CASSQLSSGGTVVTYNEQFF.